This note documents a single TCR beta chain sequence. TCRdb reprocessed the 5' RACE reads, with one entry per CDR3 protein and no DNA. The repertoire table contains 310,000 or so distinct CDR3 sequences. This sample stems from a study of monozygotic twins with inflammatory bowel disease. The germline CDR1 and CDR2 sequences are MGHRA and YSYEKL. CDR3 length: 14 residues. V gene TRBV4-1 combines with J gene TRBJ1-1; there is no DNA to check the TCRdb D call of TRBD1. This TCR was recovered from a human donor with ulcerative colitis or Crohn's disease, or a healthy co-twin of an affected twin (not recorded which). Specimen: blood. CDR3 region: CASRVTGGKPEAFF.